This T cell receptor (beta chain) was recorded in a study of PD-1 blockade in classical Hodgkin lymphoma. The trim removed 5 bases at V and 3 bases at J, leaving 6 bases unmatched. This CDR3 contains 15 residues. The germline V gene encodes CDR1 MRHNA and CDR2 SNTAGT. This sample's time point: cycle 4 day 1 (C4D1), after around six weeks of nivolumab. Every single patient, without exception, relapsed after autologous stem cell transplantation, and brentuximab vedotin exposure varied. CD4+ T cells were purified from thawed PBMCs by negative selection. The protocol was immunoSEQ multiplex PCR, while the TCRdb copy is restricted to in-frame clones and leaves out a portion. Seen here are around 17,000 clones, over 70% observed once, and the top ten hold about 1.9%.

The sample in question was CD4+ T cells from blood, obtained before the fourth cycle of nivolumab. This chain uses TRBV6-4 with TRBJ2-1, with 8 bases lining up with TRBD2. This receptor was obtained from a human donor with classical Hodgkin lymphoma. CDR3 bases: TGTGCCAGCAGTTATTCGGGAGGGTTCTACAATGAGCAGTTCTTC. This sequence encodes CASSYSGGFYNEQFF.